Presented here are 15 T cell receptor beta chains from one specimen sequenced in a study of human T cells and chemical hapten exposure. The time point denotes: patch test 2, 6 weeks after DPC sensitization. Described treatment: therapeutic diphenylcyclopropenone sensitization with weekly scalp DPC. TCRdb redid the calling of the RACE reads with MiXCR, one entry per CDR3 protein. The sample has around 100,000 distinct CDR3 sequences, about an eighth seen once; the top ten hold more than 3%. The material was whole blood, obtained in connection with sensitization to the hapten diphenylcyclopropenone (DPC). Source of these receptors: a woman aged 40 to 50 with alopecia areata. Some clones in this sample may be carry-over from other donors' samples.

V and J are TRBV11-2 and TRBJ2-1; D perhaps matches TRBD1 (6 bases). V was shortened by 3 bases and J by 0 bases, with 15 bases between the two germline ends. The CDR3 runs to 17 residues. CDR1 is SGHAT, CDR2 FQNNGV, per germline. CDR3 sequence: CASSFPGTRSSYNEQFF. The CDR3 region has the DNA TGTGCCAGCAGCTTCCCCGGGACAAGAAGCTCCTACAATGAGCAGTTCTTC.

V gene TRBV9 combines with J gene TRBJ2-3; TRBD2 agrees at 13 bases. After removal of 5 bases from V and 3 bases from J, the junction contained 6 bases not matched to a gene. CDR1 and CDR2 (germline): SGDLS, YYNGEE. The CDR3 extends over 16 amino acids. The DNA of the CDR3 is TGTGCCAGCAGTCTCACTAGCGGGGGGGCAACAGATACGCAGTATTTT. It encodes CASSLTSGGATDTQYF.

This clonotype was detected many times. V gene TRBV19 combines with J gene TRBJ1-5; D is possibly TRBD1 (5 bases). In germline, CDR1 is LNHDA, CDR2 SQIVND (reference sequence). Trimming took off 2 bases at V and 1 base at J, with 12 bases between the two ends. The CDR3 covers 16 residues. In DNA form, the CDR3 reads TGTGCCAGTAGTATATACGAGGGACGGAGCAATCAGCCCCAGCATTTT. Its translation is CASSIYEGRSNQPQHF.

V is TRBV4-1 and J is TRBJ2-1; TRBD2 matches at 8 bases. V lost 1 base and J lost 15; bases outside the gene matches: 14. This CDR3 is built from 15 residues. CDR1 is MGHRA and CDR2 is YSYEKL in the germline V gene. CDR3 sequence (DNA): TGCGCCAGCAGCCAAGGGCAGCTAGCGGGCCTCAACCGGTTCTTC. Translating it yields CASSQGQLAGLNRFF.

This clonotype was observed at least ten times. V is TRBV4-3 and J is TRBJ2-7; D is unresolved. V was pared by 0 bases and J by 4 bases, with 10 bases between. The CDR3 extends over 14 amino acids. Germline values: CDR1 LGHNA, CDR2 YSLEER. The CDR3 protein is CASSQEGAVYEQYF. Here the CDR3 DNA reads TGCGCCAGCAGCCAAGAAGGAGCAGTTTACGAGCAGTACTTC.

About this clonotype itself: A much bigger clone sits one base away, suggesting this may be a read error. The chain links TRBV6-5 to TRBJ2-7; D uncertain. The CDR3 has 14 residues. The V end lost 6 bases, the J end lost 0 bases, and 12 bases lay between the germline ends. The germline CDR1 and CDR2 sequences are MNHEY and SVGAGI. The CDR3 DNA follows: TGTGCCAGCAGATACACCCAGAGCTCCTACGAGCAGTACTTC. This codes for CASRYTQSSYEQYF.

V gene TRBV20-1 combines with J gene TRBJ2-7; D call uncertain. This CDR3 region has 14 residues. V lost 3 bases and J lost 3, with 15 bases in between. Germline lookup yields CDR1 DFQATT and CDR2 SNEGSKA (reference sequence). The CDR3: CSASTSPLGYEQYF. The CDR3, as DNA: TGCAGTGCTAGCACAAGCCCTCTGGGCTACGAGCAGTACTTC.

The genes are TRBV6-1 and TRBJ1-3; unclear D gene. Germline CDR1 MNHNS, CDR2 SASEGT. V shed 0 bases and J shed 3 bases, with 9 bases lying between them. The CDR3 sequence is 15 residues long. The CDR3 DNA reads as TGTGCCAGCAGTGAAGCGCCGGGGTTTGGAAACACCATATATTTT. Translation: CASSEAPGFGNTIYF.

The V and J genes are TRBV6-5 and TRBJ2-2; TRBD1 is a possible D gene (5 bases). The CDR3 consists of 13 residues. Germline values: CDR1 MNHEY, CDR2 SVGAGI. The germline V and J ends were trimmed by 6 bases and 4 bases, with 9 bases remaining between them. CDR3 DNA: TGTGCCAGCAGGGGTAGGGGCACCGGGGAGCTGTTTTTT. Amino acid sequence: CASRGRGTGELFF.

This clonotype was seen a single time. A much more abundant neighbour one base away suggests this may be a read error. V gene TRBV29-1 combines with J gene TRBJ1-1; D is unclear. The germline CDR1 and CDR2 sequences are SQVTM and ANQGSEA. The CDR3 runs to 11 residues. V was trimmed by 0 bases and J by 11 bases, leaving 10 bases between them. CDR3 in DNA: TGCAGCGTTGAAGATTTCACTTGGGCTTTCTTT. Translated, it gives CSVEDFTWAFF.

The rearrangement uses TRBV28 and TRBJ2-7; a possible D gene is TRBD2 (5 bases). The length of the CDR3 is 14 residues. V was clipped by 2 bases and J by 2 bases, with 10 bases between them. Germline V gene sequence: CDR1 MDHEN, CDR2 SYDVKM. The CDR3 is CASSLEGGAYEQYF. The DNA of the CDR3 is TGTGCCAGCAGTTTAGAGGGCGGAGCCTACGAGCAGTACTTC.

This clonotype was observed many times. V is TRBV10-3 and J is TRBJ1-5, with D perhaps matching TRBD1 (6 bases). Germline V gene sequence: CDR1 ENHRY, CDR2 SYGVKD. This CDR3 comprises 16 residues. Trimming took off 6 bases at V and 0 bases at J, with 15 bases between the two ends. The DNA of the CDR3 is TGTGCCATCAGGGACGGGACAAATTATAGCAATCAGCCCCAGCATTTT. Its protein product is CAIRDGTNYSNQPQHF.

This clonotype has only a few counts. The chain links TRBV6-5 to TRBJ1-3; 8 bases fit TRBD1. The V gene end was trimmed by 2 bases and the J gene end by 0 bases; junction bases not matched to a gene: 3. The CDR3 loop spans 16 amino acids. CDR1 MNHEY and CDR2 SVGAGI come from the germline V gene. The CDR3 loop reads CASSYHGQGSGNTIYF. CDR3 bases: TGTGCCAGCAGTTACCACGGACAGGGCTCTGGAAACACCATATATTTT.

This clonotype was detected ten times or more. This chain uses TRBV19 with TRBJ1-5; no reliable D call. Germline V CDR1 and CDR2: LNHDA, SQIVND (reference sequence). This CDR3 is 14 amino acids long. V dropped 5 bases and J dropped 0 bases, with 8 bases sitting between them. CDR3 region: CASSFSDSNQPQHF. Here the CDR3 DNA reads TGTGCCAGTAGTTTCTCAGATAGCAATCAGCCCCAGCATTTT.

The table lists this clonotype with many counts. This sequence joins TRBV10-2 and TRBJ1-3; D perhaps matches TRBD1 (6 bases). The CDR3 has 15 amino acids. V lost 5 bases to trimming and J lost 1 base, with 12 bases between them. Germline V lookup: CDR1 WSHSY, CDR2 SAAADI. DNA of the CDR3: TGCGCCAGCAGTTGGGGTGACAGGTCTGGAAACACCATATATTTT. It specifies CASSWGDRSGNTIYF.